This TCR beta chain stems from a study of blood T cell repertoires in COVID-19. Study-level background: Acute and convalescent COVID-19 specimens originated in the United States, Italy and Spain. In each case, the material was cDNA or gDNA derived from T cells, B-cell-depleted T cells, or PBMCs.

The V gene end was trimmed by 1 base and the J gene end by 9 bases; junction bases not matched to a gene: 7. Germline CDR1 and CDR2: SGHAT and FQNNGV. The CDR3 length is 15 residues. Original processing notes: Estimates of nucleated cell counts were drawn from the amplification of reference gene primers. Data came from immunoSEQ multiplex PCR; TCRdb stores just in-frame clones and leaves some out. V, J and clone size are taken as reported in that table, and D and trimming were inferred from the DNA itself. Among some 390,000 clones, over 75% were seen once, and the ten largest hold roughly 2.1%. The rearrangement links TRBV11-2 to TRBJ2-3, with 10 nucleotides matching TRBD2. The material sequenced was peripheral blood. The sequence was collected from a woman aged 55-69 years with COVID-19, enrolled during active disease. The CDR3 coding sequence is TGTGCCAGCAGCTTAGGAGCGGGGGGGACGTCGACGCAGTATTTT. Translation gives CASSLGAGGTSTQYF.